The subject of this entry is one T cell receptor (beta chain). Its antigen remains unidentified. These data come from a study of T cell responses to AZD1222 COVID-19 vaccine. For the study at large: It was second doses at about 4 or about 12 weeks that were pooled.

Study-level findings and limits: Spike was spanned by vaccine-associated CD4 TCRs, with dominance at 160-218 and 743-854. White British ancestry dominated among donors, who included more females, and clonal diversity was possibly underestimated. Only a handful of AZD1222 recipients were seropositive at baseline.

The CDR3 extends over 15 amino acids. Germline-derived CDR1 and CDR2 are SGHTA and FQGNSA. Trimming cost V 4 bases and J 1 base, with 13 bases left between them. Produced via immunoSEQ multiplex PCR; TCRdb's table is partial and in-frame only. In the table there are under 200,000 clones, 80% to 95% of which are singletons. This material consisted of peripheral blood, taken on day 0 of AZD1222 vaccination. The receptor's source is an adult in good health. The V and J genes are TRBV7-2 and TRBJ1-1; D remains unclear. CDR3 sequence reads: CASSSAGRGNTEAFF. The CDR3 coding sequence is TGTGCCAGCAGCTCTGCCGGACGGGGGAACACTGAAGCTTTCTTT.